The present TCR beta chain was sequenced within a study of blood T cell repertoires in COVID-19. About the research overall: From the United States, Italy and Spain came samples of acute and convalescent COVID-19. T cells, B-cell-depleted T cells, or PBMCs supplied cDNA or gDNA.

Germline V lookup: CDR1 SGHTA, CDR2 FQGNSA. V was clipped by 4 bases and J by 3 bases; unmatched bases: 9. The CDR3 length is 16 residues. Measured with immunoSEQ multiplex PCR; TCRdb has only the in-frame clones, and not every one. The sample yields about 79,000 clones, roughly 89% seen once. Specimen: peripheral blood. The source is a man aged 45-60 years with active COVID-19. The chain links TRBV7-2 to TRBJ2-4, with TRBD1 matching over 7 bases. CDR3 sequence reads: CASSSSTGLFKNIQYF. The CDR3, as DNA: TGTGCCAGCAGCTCCTCGACAGGGCTTTTCAAAAACATTCAGTACTTC. The entire variable domain, with the rest obtained from reference TRBV7-2 and TRBJ2-4, is as follows: GAGVSQSPSNKVTEKGKDVELRCDPISGHTALYWYRQSLGQGLEFLIYFQGNSAPDKSGLPSDRFSAERTGGSVSTLTIQRTQQEDSAVYLCASSSSTGLFKNIQYFGAGTRLSVL.